This T cell receptor (beta chain) was captured in a study of T cells after yellow fever vaccination. This clonotype was found a few times. Looked up from germline, CDR1 is SGHTA and CDR2 is FQGNSA. Trimming left V 5 bases short and J 9 bases short, with 14 bases between. The length of the CDR3 is 13 residues. TCRdb itself ran the 5' RACE reads through MiXCR, one entry per CDR3 protein. The sample carries 200,000 to 300,000 distinct CDR3 sequences, more than 6.5% recorded once. This chain connects TRBV7-2 to TRBJ2-1, with D hard to call. The source was CD4+ T cells sorted from PBMCs, collected on the day of the yellow fever booster vaccination. The clonotype was recovered from a man younger than 40 who received the YFV17D yellow fever vaccine. For the CDR3, the DNA is TGTGCCAGCAGCACACGTCTTTTAGGTGAGCAGTTCTTC. This codes for CASSTRLLGEQFF.